A selection of T cell receptor beta chains follows, all from one sample in a study of CD4 T cells in relation to SARS-CoV-2 and coronaviruses. No antigens are known for them. The table came from immunoSEQ multiplex PCR; TCRdb's copy has only in-frame clones and leaves some out. The sample contains about 20,000 clones, about 80% of which appear only once. The sequenced sample was CD4+ T cells from PBMCs, cultured in vitro. All receptors come from a human donor in good health. Both conserved end residues are trimmed from each CDR3. Fields, in order: clone size, J gene, V gene, CDR3 protein. Size values are once, few and many counts, or a class for expanded clones, and some rows have none.

.,TRBJ1-1,TRBV7-3,ASSWQGGNTEAF
.,TRBJ2-3,TRBV10-1,ASSPIGDSSTDTQY
.,TRBJ2-5,TRBV6-1,ASSELEGQQETQY
.,TRBJ2-2,TRBV12-3/TRBV12-4,ASSFIGFGELF
.,TRBJ2-1,TRBV20-1,SASFIGEREGHYNEQF
.,TRBJ1-1,TRBV27,ASSFARGTEAF
.,TRBJ1-1,TRBV7-3,ASTLVVGNTEAF
.,TRBJ2-1,TRBV5-8,ASSDYPGQGSDEQF
once,TRBJ1-2,TRBV12-5,ASGVGDANYGYT
.,TRBJ1-4,TRBV6-5,ASSYSRTGGEKLF
medium-sized,TRBJ2-1,TRBV19,ASSTMTSGRHNEQF
.,TRBJ2-5,TRBV11-2,ASSLDRGSETQY
.,TRBJ1-4,TRBV11-2,ASSPGDRPNEKLF
.,TRBJ2-7,TRBV3-1/TRBV3-2,ASSQERRLAGLEQY
few,TRBJ2-3,TRBV10-3,AISESGGIGTDTQY
.,TRBJ2-7,TRBV28,ASRGRGGYRPYEQY
.,TRBJ1-2,TRBV5-6,ASSLGPNSNYGYT
few,TRBJ2-7,TRBV4-2,ASSQSHRDSYEQY
.,TRBJ2-3,TRBV7-3,ASSLTSQAAGTQY
.,TRBJ2-7,TRBV27,ASTKGAEQY
.,TRBJ2-7,TRBV28,ASRPPGLAPYEQY
.,TRBJ2-1,TRBV3-1/TRBV3-2,ASSQGQSSYNEQF
.,TRBJ2-5,TRBV18,ASSPQGAQETQY
.,TRBJ1-3,TRBV9,ASSVLGQSSGNTIY
.,TRBJ2-7,TRBV6-5,ASSYDGSSYEQY
.,TRBJ1-1,TRBV19,ASSPWGNTEAF
.,TRBJ1-4,TRBV7-9,ASSGGHWTNEKLF
.,TRBJ1-3,TRBV9,ASSVRAGDGNTIY
few,TRBJ2-2,TRBV9,ASSAQVPGELF
once,TRBJ2-7,TRBV15,ATSQQLTGIYEQY
.,TRBJ2-1,TRBV7-3,ASSPSGTSGEQF
.,TRBJ2-1,TRBV24-1,ATSEPWTGMWF
once,TRBJ2-5,TRBV29-1,SVAIGTQY
.,TRBJ1-1,TRBV2,ASNRDGGTEAF
few,TRBJ2-1,TRBV7-8,ASSVGGLSNEQF
.,TRBJ2-3,TRBV7-8,ASSTGTSGRTDTQY
few,TRBJ2-1,TRBV2,ASREGYGDNEQF
.,TRBJ1-3,TRBV28,ASSDRARPGNTIY
.,TRBJ2-1,TRBV24-1,ATSDFTSGRPNEQF
.,TRBJ2-1,TRBV19,ASSISGRPNEQF